Presented here are 24 T cell receptor beta chains from one specimen sequenced in a study of identical twins. MiXCR, applied by TCRdb to the 5' RACE reads, yields one record per CDR3 protein. The repertoire includes nearly 900,000 distinct CDR3 sequences, around an eighth of them detected once, and around 1.5% sits in the top ten. This sample also appeared in a second study, on yellow fever vaccine responses in identical twins.

The specimen sequenced was PBMCs. The receptors originated from a woman younger than 35 in good health.

The rearrangement uses TRBV2 and TRBJ2-3, with 9 bases that match TRBD2. CDR3 length equals 17 residues. Germline loops: CDR1 SNHLY, CDR2 FYNNEI. Losses at the gene ends were 0 bases for V and 5 bases for J; bases not matched to a gene: 9. Here the CDR3 DNA reads TGTGCCAGCAGTGAAGCGCACGCGGGGGGGCTCAAAGATACGCAGTATTTT. Its protein is CASSEAHAGGLKDTQYF.

CDR3 nucleotide sequence: TGCAGCGTGACACGGGGGAGCTCCTACAATGAGCAGTTCTTC. Translation: CSVTRGSSYNEQFF. The rearrangement links TRBV29-1 to TRBJ2-1; possible D gene TRBD2, 6 bases. Deletions cut 6 bases from V and 0 bases from J, with 12 bases between. The CDR3 consists of 14 residues. The V gene's germline CDR1 is SQVTM and CDR2 ANQGSEA.

Only a few counts were recorded for this clonotype. The chain is built from TRBV28 and TRBJ2-7; D ambiguous. The CDR3 is 13 residues long. From germline, CDR1 is MDHEN and CDR2 SYDVKM. Trimming took off 5 bases at V and 0 bases at J, with 8 bases between the two ends. The CDR3 reads CASSPTDSYEQYF. CDR3 DNA sequence: TGTGCCAGCAGTCCAACAGACTCCTACGAGCAGTACTTC.

This chain connects TRBV6-1 to TRBJ2-7, with 8 bases lining up with TRBD1. CDR3 size: 14 residues. J was trimmed by 2 bases and V by 3 bases; bases with no gene match: 3. Germline-derived CDR1 and CDR2 are MNHNS and SASEGT. The CDR3 DNA is TGTGCCAGCAGTGACAGACAGGGGACCTACGAGCAGTACTTC. The encoded protein is CASSDRQGTYEQYF.

This chain joins TRBV18 and TRBJ2-5; no firm D call. The V end lost 0 bases, the J end lost 2 bases, and 10 bases lay between the germline ends. Germline CDR1 reads KGHSH; CDR2 reads LQKENI. The CDR3 is 15 amino acids. The CDR3 sequence: CASSPPSGFQETQYF. The CDR3 DNA reads TGTGCCAGCTCACCACCATCGGGTTTTCAAGAGACCCAGTACTTC.

The chain is built from TRBV5-1 and TRBJ2-3; D is undetermined. The CDR3 is made up of 15 amino acids. Germline V lookup: CDR1 SGHRS, CDR2 YFSETQ. V lost 1 base, J lost 2 bases, and 11 bases lay in between. The CDR3 coding sequence is TGCGCCAGCAGCTTGTTTGGCCTACTCACAGATACGCAGTATTTT. This encodes CASSLFGLLTDTQYF.

This clonotype was recorded many times. This CDR3 is CASSQVGRRNTEAFF. The CDR3 DNA is TGCGCCAGCAGCCAAGTCGGCAGGAGGAACACTGAAGCTTTCTTT. The chain is built from TRBV4-1 and TRBJ1-1, with D uncertain. The CDR3 totals 15 residues. Germline values: CDR1 MGHRA, CDR2 YSYEKL. Trimming left V 1 base short and J 1 base short, with 10 bases between.

The V call is TRBV6-1, the J call TRBJ2-1; a weak D match, TRBD2 (5 bases). From germline, CDR1 is MNHNS and CDR2 SASEGT. Trimming shortened V by 4 bases and J by 11 bases, and 21 bases separated the two germline ends. This CDR3 region has 15 residues. The CDR3: CASSVSTPTGSKQFF. The DNA for the CDR3 is TGTGCCAGCAGTGTGTCCACGCCGACGGGAAGCAAGCAGTTCTTC.

This clonotype was found a few times. The chain joins TRBV28 to TRBJ2-1; the D gene is possibly TRBD1 (5 bases). The CDR3 spans 15 residues. V shed 4 bases and J shed 2 bases, with 12 bases lying between them. Germline CDR1 is MDHEN and CDR2 is SYDVKM. This CDR3 is CASSYPGNPYNEQFF. CDR3 nucleotides: TGTGCCAGCAGTTACCCAGGGAACCCCTACAATGAGCAGTTCTTC.

This clonotype turned up a few times. The CDR3 protein is CASSIFAIADQPQHF. In DNA form, the CDR3 reads TGTGCCAGTAGTATATTCGCCATCGCCGATCAGCCCCAGCATTTT. This chain links TRBV19 with TRBJ1-5; D uncertain. The CDR3 covers 15 residues. V gave up 2 bases and J gave up 5 bases, with 13 bases separating them. Per germline, CDR1 LNHDA and CDR2 SQIVND (reference sequence).

V is TRBV6-2 or TRBV6-3 and J is TRBJ1-1; no firm D call. The CDR3 is 17 amino acids. V was cut by 8 bases and J by 5 bases, with 27 bases left in between. Germline CDR1 and CDR2: MNHEY and SVGEGT. The CDR3 nucleotides read TGTGCCAGCTCCCTTCGAGGTGGCGTGAAATTTGGGACTGAAGCTTTCTTT. Amino acid sequence: CASSLRGGVKFGTEAFF.

Only a few counts were recorded for this clonotype. The rearrangement links TRBV5-5 to TRBJ2-4; 10 bases align to TRBD1. The CDR3 sequence is 16 residues long. CDR1 is SGHKS, CDR2 YYEKEE, per germline (reference sequence). The V segment lost 0 bases and the J segment 3 bases; nucleotides outside the gene matches: 3. The CDR3 reads CASSLVDRGFKNIQYF. The CDR3 DNA reads as TGTGCCAGCAGCTTGGTGGACAGGGGGTTCAAAAACATTCAGTACTTC. The full variable domain, with the rest looked up from reference TRBV5-5 and TRBJ2-4, is DAGVTQSPTHLIKTRGQQVTLRCSPISGHKSVSWYQQVLGQGPQFIFQYYEKEERGRGNFPDRFSARQFPNYSSELNVNALLLGDSALYLCASSLVDRGFKNIQYFGAGTRLSVL.

This clonotype was detected a few times. This chain connects TRBV6-1 to TRBJ2-7; possible D gene TRBD2, 6 bases. The V gene's germline CDR1 is MNHNS and CDR2 SASEGT. With 5 bases removed from V and 3 bases from J, the gap between germline ends came to 14 bases. This CDR3 has 14 amino acids. CDR3 bases: TGTGCCAGCAGTACCCCTAGCGCGAGCTACGAGCAGTACTTC. Protein: CASSTPSASYEQYF.

This clonotype was seen only a few times. The chain links TRBV24-1 to TRBJ2-1; D gene ambiguous. The CDR3 consists of 17 residues. V shed 3 bases and J shed 0 bases, with 14 bases lying between them. CDR1 and CDR2 from the germline V gene are KGHDR and SFDVKD. The CDR3 region has the DNA TGTGCCACCAGTGATGCGGTCGGCAGCAACTCCTACAATGAGCAGTTCTTC. It is translated as CATSDAVGSNSYNEQFF.

V is TRBV19 and J is TRBJ2-1; D tentatively fits TRBD1 or TRBD2 (5 bases each). The CDR3 runs 15 residues. Per germline, CDR1 LNHDA and CDR2 SQIVND (reference sequence). V was clipped by 1 base and J by 9 bases, with 16 bases between them. The CDR3 reads CASSIAPRGESEQFF. CDR3 DNA: TGTGCCAGTAGTATAGCCCCCCGGGGCGAGAGTGAGCAGTTCTTC.

V usage is TRBV12-3 or TRBV12-4 and J usage is TRBJ2-3, with a weak D call TRBD2 (6 bases). The CDR3 contains 20 residues. V lost 5 bases and J lost 1, with 28 bases in between. The chain's CDR3 is CASSLGTPGSGVGGTDTQYF. The CDR3 region has the DNA TGTGCCAGCAGTCTCGGAACCCCGGGGTCGGGAGTCGGGGGCACAGATACGCAGTATTTT.

This clonotype was seen only a few times. The rearrangement links TRBV5-1 to TRBJ2-3; D ambiguous. The CDR3 is 15 amino acids. V was cut by 2 bases and J by 2 bases, with 12 bases left in between. Germline assignment: CDR1 SGHRS and CDR2 YFSETQ. In DNA form, the CDR3 reads TGCGCCAGCAGCTTTGCACTCACCGTCACAGATACGCAGTATTTT. This codes for CASSFALTVTDTQYF. Complete variable domain (other parts from reference TRBV5-1 and TRBJ2-3): KAGVTQTPRYLIKTRGQQVTLSCSPISGHRSVSWYQQTPGQGLQFLFEYFSETQRNKGNFPGRFSGRQFSNSRSEMNVSTLELGDSALYLCASSFALTVTDTQYFGPGTRLTVL.

This clonotype was found a few times. Sequence at one end of the junction differs from germline and may be a read error. This chain connects TRBV9 to TRBJ1-1; TRBD1 might be the D (5 bases). This CDR3 region has 9 residues. Looked up from germline, CDR1 is SGDLS and CDR2 is YYNGEE. Here the CDR3 reads CASSVGEEF. The CDR3 DNA reads TGTGCCAGCAGCGTGGGGGAGGAGTTT.

In its sample, this clonotype was seen a few times. This chain joins TRBV20-1 and TRBJ2-5; 8 bases line up with TRBD1. The CDR3 spans 15 residues. V lost 4 bases, J lost 1 base, and 8 bases stayed unmatched. The V gene's germline CDR1 is DFQATT and CDR2 SNEGSKA (reference sequence). CDR3 sequence (DNA): TGCAGTGCTACTAGACAGGGGCCCACCCAAGAGACCCAGTACTTC. This translates into CSATRQGPTQETQYF.

This clonotype has more than one count but fewer than ten. This chain links TRBV28 with TRBJ2-5; possible D gene TRBD2, 6 bases. Per germline, CDR1 MDHEN and CDR2 SYDVKM. This CDR3 is 14 amino acids long. V was shortened by 6 bases and J by 4 bases, with 15 bases between the two germline ends. As DNA, the CDR3 is TGTGCCAGCAGGACCGGAGGGGAATCAGAGACCCAGTACTTC. Encoded protein: CASRTGGESETQYF.

There are many counts of this clonotype. The chain combines TRBV12-3 or TRBV12-4 with TRBJ1-1, with no clear D. Between the trimmed V and J ends, which lost 5 bases and 4 bases, there was a span of 14 bases. This CDR3 comprises 14 residues. The CDR3 DNA sequence: TGTGCCAGCAGTGTACAGTCGGCTGCCACTGAAGCTTTCTTT. This translates into CASSVQSAATEAFF.

There are a few counts of this clonotype. The chain couples TRBV6-1 to TRBJ1-1; tentative D call: TRBD1 (6 bases). The V and J ends lost 6 bases and 9 bases respectively, with 26 bases between them. The CDR3 totals 16 residues. CDR1 is MNHNS, CDR2 SASEGT, per germline. For the CDR3, the DNA is TGTGCCAGCAGCATCGACAGGTTTAGGTTGGGGTCGCAAGCTTTCTTT. Amino acids: CASSIDRFRLGSQAFF.

The chain carries TRBV9 and TRBJ1-2; no firm D call. The CDR3 runs to 14 residues. Trimming removed 1 base at V and 7 bases at J, with 14 bases between. Germline loops: CDR1 SGDLS, CDR2 YYNGEE. The CDR3 DNA follows: TGTGCCAGCAGCGTAACCCGGATTCGGGCTGGCTACACCTTC. The encoded protein is CASSVTRIRAGYTF.

The chain links TRBV12-3 or TRBV12-4 to TRBJ2-7, with D possibly matching TRBD2 (6 bases). Trimming left V 5 bases short and J 1 base short, with 12 bases between. The CDR3 is 14 amino acids. The CDR3 spells CASSHREISYEQYF. Here the CDR3 DNA reads TGTGCCAGCAGTCATCGGGAGATTTCCTACGAGCAGTACTTC.